A single TCR beta chain is shown here with its context. Germline trimming cut 6 bases from V and 10 bases from J; bases unmatched to any gene: 16. This CDR3 has 16 amino acids. From germline, CDR1 is SGHNT and CDR2 YYREEE (reference sequence). This sample is part of a study of early T cells in non-severe SARS-CoV-2 infection. One entry per CDR3 protein results from TCRdb running MiXCR on the 5' RACE reads. This table has approximately 110,000 distinct CDR3 sequences, about 15% appearing once. The sample consisted of whole blood. The receptor was isolated from an adult who was a healthcare worker with PCR-confirmed SARS-CoV-2 infection or an uninfected control (not recorded which). This chain links TRBV5-4 with TRBJ2-1; TRBD1 aligns across 10 bases. CDR3: CASTPPPGQGPREQFF. In DNA, the CDR3 is TGTGCCAGCACCCCACCCCCGGGACAGGGGCCCCGAGAGCAGTTCTTC.